The TCR beta chain under discussion was sequenced for a study of OX40 agonist ivuxolimab in advanced cancers. Study outcomes and limitations: Determination of antigen specificity was not performed for the expanded peripheral T cells.

CDR3 size: 16 residues. The germline CDR1 and CDR2 sequences are SQVTM and ANQGSEA. V lost 7 bases and J lost 7; bases outside the gene matches: 18. About this clone itself: Its specificity is unknown.

Produced via immunoSEQ multiplex PCR; TCRdb's table is partial and in-frame only. There are 65,000 to 95,000 clones in the sample; approximately 92% occur only once, and 0.19% lies in the top ten. The source is an adult with an advanced solid tumor such as melanoma, head and neck, liver or kidney cancer. The genes are TRBV29-1 and TRBJ2-1; 8 bases fit TRBD2. The starting material was CD4+ or CD8+ T cells sorted from blood, obtained in a trial of the OX40 agonist ivuxolimab. The CDR3 region has the DNA TGCAGCGCCGGGGGAGGGGGAAGCGGGAGTGTTAATGAGCAGTTCTTC. The encoded protein is CSAGGGGSGSVNEQFF.